A selection of T cell receptor beta chains follows, all from one sample in a study of cytomegalovirus exposure and HLA in healthy donors. The assay was immunoSEQ multiplex PCR, and TCRdb's table has in-frame clones only and misses some. The sample has 100,000 to 150,000 clones; the top ten hold about 2.2%. Specimen: PBMCs. These receptors all stem from a man in his forties in good health and CMV-seronegative. The CDR3 runs from the conserved cysteine through the conserved F or W. The D gene is left open where the match is weak.

len: 16; d_gene: TRBD2; v_gene: TRBV19; j_gene: TRBJ2-1; CDR3aa: CASSIEASGYYNEQFF; CDR3nt: TGTGCCAGTAGTATAGAAGCTAGCGGGTACTACAATGAGCAGTTCTTC
len: 17; d_gene: TRBD2; v_gene: TRBV7-7; j_gene: TRBJ2-7; CDR3aa: CASSLEMRTSGIYEQYF; CDR3nt: TGTGCTAGCAGCTTGGAGATGAGGACTAGCGGGATCTACGAGCAGTACTTC
len: 16; d_gene: TRBD2; v_gene: TRBV5-4; j_gene: TRBJ2-3; CDR3aa: CASSTKREEKTDTQYF; CDR3nt: TGTGCCAGCAGCACCAAGCGGGAGGAGAAGACAGATACGCAGTATTTT
len: 12; d_gene: -; v_gene: TRBV6-1; j_gene: TRBJ1-2; CDR3aa: CASTWTVDGYTF; CDR3nt: TGTGCCAGCACCTGGACAGTAGACGGCTACACCTTC
len: 14; d_gene: -; v_gene: TRBV10-3; j_gene: TRBJ1-1; CDR3aa: CAISGGGRSTLTFF; CDR3nt: TGTGCCATCAGTGGAGGGGGACGCTCCACTCTAACTTTCTTT
len: 13; d_gene: -; v_gene: TRBV10-1; j_gene: TRBJ2-7; CDR3aa: CASSRPGTPEQYF; CDR3nt: TGCGCCAGCAGTCGTCCCGGGACACCTGAGCAGTACTTC
len: 15; d_gene: -; v_gene: TRBV6-6; j_gene: TRBJ1-6; CDR3aa: CASQWEASYNSPLHF; CDR3nt: TGTGCCAGCCAATGGGAGGCCTCCTATAATTCACCCCTCCACTTT
len: 11; d_gene: -; v_gene: TRBV11-2; j_gene: TRBJ2-7; CDR3aa: CASSLQYEQYF; CDR3nt: TGTGCCAGCAGCTTACAGTACGAGCAGTACTTC
len: 19; d_gene: TRBD1; v_gene: TRBV4-2; j_gene: TRBJ2-6; CDR3aa: CASSQNFGTGPPGANVLTF; CDR3nt: TGTGCCAGCAGCCAAAATTTCGGGACAGGGCCCCCTGGGGCCAACGTCCTGACTTTC
len: 18; d_gene: -; v_gene: TRBV27; j_gene: TRBJ2-1; CDR3aa: CASSLAGGIANSYNEQFF; CDR3nt: TGTGCCAGCAGTTTAGCGGGTGGGATAGCCAACTCCTACAATGAGCAGTTCTTC
len: 12; d_gene: -; v_gene: TRBV5-6; j_gene: TRBJ2-7; CDR3aa: CASSLDRYEQYF; CDR3nt: TGTGCCAGCAGCTTGGACAGATACGAGCAGTACTTC
len: 18; d_gene: -; v_gene: TRBV7-9; j_gene: TRBJ2-3; CDR3aa: CASSFYSEREWRTDTQYF; CDR3nt: TGTGCCAGCAGCTTTTATTCGGAACGGGAGTGGAGGACAGATACGCAGTATTTT
len: 15; d_gene: -; v_gene: TRBV15; j_gene: TRBJ2-7; CDR3aa: CATSIPRRRSYEQYF; CDR3nt: TGTGCCACCAGCATCCCGCGGAGGAGATCCTACGAGCAGTACTTC
len: 15; d_gene: TRBD1; v_gene: TRBV10-2; j_gene: TRBJ2-7; CDR3aa: CASSPPRQGAYEQYF; CDR3nt: TGCGCCAGTAGCCCCCCGCGACAGGGGGCCTACGAGCAGTACTTC
len: 22; d_gene: TRBD2; v_gene: TRBV18; j_gene: TRBJ2-7; CDR3aa: CASSPHLVVADEISGSHREQYF; CDR3nt: TGTGCCAGCTCACCACATTTAGTGGTGGCAGATGAAATTAGCGGGTCCCACCGCGAGCAGTACTTC
len: 14; d_gene: -; v_gene: TRBV5-4; j_gene: TRBJ1-5; CDR3aa: CASSYGRARVAQHF; CDR3nt: TGTGCCAGCAGCTACGGACGGGCGAGGGTGGCCCAGCATTTT
len: 14; d_gene: TRBD1; v_gene: TRBV7-2; j_gene: TRBJ2-7; CDR3aa: CASSWGQGASEQYF; CDR3nt: TGTGCCAGCAGCTGGGGACAGGGGGCGAGCGAGCAGTACTTC
len: 14; d_gene: -; v_gene: TRBV4-1; j_gene: TRBJ2-1; CDR3aa: CASSQTQTRNEQFF; CDR3nt: TGCGCCAGCAGCCAAACACAAACTAGAAATGAGCAGTTCTTC
len: 14; d_gene: TRBD1; v_gene: TRBV6-5; j_gene: TRBJ1-5; CDR3aa: CASSPTGWNQPQHF; CDR3nt: TGTGCCAGCAGCCCGACAGGGTGGAATCAGCCCCAGCATTTT
len: 15; d_gene: TRBD1; v_gene: TRBV10-3; j_gene: TRBJ1-2; CDR3aa: CAISKTGTGIYGYTF; CDR3nt: TGTGCCATCAGTAAGACCGGGACAGGGATTTATGGCTACACCTTC
len: 14; d_gene: -; v_gene: TRBV27; j_gene: TRBJ2-1; CDR3aa: CASSLAPAGRMQFF; CDR3nt: TGTGCCAGCAGTTTAGCCCCAGCAGGGCGCATGCAGTTCTTC
len: 15; d_gene: -; v_gene: TRBV28; j_gene: TRBJ1-3; CDR3aa: CASSLSWTDGNTIYF; CDR3nt: TGTGCCAGCAGTTTATCCTGGACAGACGGAAACACCATATATTTT
len: 16; d_gene: TRBD2; v_gene: TRBV29-1; j_gene: TRBJ2-7; CDR3aa: CSVELAAGFSSYEQHF; CDR3nt: TGCAGCGTTGAACTAGCAGCGGGGTTTAGCTCCTACGAGCAGCACTTC
len: 16; d_gene: TRBD1; v_gene: TRBV28; j_gene: TRBJ2-1; CDR3aa: CASSPPRTGGYNEQFF; CDR3nt: TGTGCCAGCAGCCCCCCCCGGACAGGGGGCTACAATGAGCAGTTCTTC
len: 14; d_gene: TRBD2; v_gene: TRBV7-9; j_gene: TRBJ2-7; CDR3aa: CASSPWGRDYEQYF; CDR3nt: TGTGCCAGCAGCCCATGGGGGAGGGACTACGAGCAGTACTTC
len: 14; d_gene: -; v_gene: TRBV2; j_gene: TRBJ2-2; CDR3aa: CASRPPGDTGELFF; CDR3nt: TGTGCCAGCAGACCCCCGGGGGACACCGGGGAGCTGTTTTTT
len: 11; d_gene: -; v_gene: TRBV11-2; j_gene: TRBJ1-1; CDR3aa: CASSGGVGAFF; CDR3nt: TGTGCCAGCAGCGGAGGGGTGGGAGCTTTCTTT
len: 11; d_gene: -; v_gene: TRBV11-3; j_gene: TRBJ2-1; CDR3aa: CASSPGIEQFF; CDR3nt: TGTGCCAGCAGCCCCGGGATAGAGCAGTTCTTC
len: 13; d_gene: -; v_gene: TRBV6-5; j_gene: TRBJ1-2; CDR3aa: CASSTGQSYGYTF; CDR3nt: TGTGCCAGCAGCACCGGACAGAGCTATGGCTACACCTTC
len: 10; d_gene: -; v_gene: TRBV2; j_gene: TRBJ2-5; CDR3aa: CASRSTHQYF; CDR3nt: TGTGCCAGCAGGTCTACCCACCAGTACTTC
len: 15; d_gene: -; v_gene: TRBV11-3; j_gene: TRBJ2-3; CDR3aa: CATTGLMDSTDTQYF; CDR3nt: TGTGCCACCACAGGGTTGATGGATAGCACAGATACGCAGTATTTT
len: 16; d_gene: TRBD1; v_gene: TRBV9; j_gene: TRBJ2-5; CDR3aa: CASSGLGTGERETQYF; CDR3nt: TGTGCCAGCAGCGGACTTGGGACAGGGGAGCGAGAGACCCAGTACTTC
len: 13; d_gene: -; v_gene: TRBV4-1; j_gene: TRBJ2-1; CDR3aa: CASSQDEGGRQFF; CDR3nt: TGCGCCAGCAGCCAAGATGAGGGGGGGCGGCAGTTCTTC
len: 14; d_gene: -; v_gene: TRBV4-1; j_gene: TRBJ1-2; CDR3aa: CASSQARQWEGYTF; CDR3nt: TGCGCCAGCAGCCAAGCGAGACAATGGGAGGGCTACACCTTC
len: 15; d_gene: -; v_gene: TRBV11-3; j_gene: TRBJ2-2; CDR3aa: CASSFVRVVTGELFF; CDR3nt: TGTGCCAGCAGCTTTGTACGCGTAGTGACCGGGGAGCTGTTTTTT
len: 16; d_gene: TRBD1; v_gene: TRBV10-3; j_gene: TRBJ1-1; CDR3aa: CAISESVPGQATEAFF; CDR3nt: TGTGCCATCAGTGAGTCGGTTCCGGGACAGGCAACTGAAGCTTTCTTT
len: 15; d_gene: TRBD1; v_gene: TRBV11-2; j_gene: TRBJ2-7; CDR3aa: CASSKGTGGSYEQYF; CDR3nt: TGTGCCAGCAGCAAAGGGACAGGGGGGTCCTACGAGCAGTACTTC
len: 11; d_gene: -; v_gene: TRBV30; j_gene: TRBJ2-7; CDR3aa: CAWASSYEQYF; CDR3nt: TGTGCCTGGGCTAGCTCCTACGAGCAGTACTTC
len: 13; d_gene: TRBD1; v_gene: TRBV29-1; j_gene: TRBJ1-1; CDR3aa: CSVIGTENTEAFF; CDR3nt: TGCAGCGTTATCGGGACAGAGAACACTGAAGCTTTCTTT
len: 14; d_gene: TRBD1; v_gene: TRBV11-2; j_gene: TRBJ1-2; CDR3aa: CASSPGQTFYGYTF; CDR3nt: TGTGCCAGCAGCCCGGGACAGACCTTCTATGGCTACACCTTC
len: 13; d_gene: -; v_gene: TRBV19; j_gene: TRBJ2-7; CDR3aa: CASSVSPSYEQYF; CDR3nt: TGTGCCAGTAGTGTATCCCCCTCCTACGAGCAGTACTTC
len: 13; d_gene: TRBD2; v_gene: TRBV11-2; j_gene: TRBJ2-7; CDR3aa: CASSFRAGNEQYF; CDR3nt: TGTGCCAGCAGCTTTCGAGCGGGAAACGAGCAGTACTTC
len: 14; d_gene: -; v_gene: TRBV6-5; j_gene: TRBJ2-5; CDR3aa: CASSPGLEGMTQYF; CDR3nt: TGTGCCAGCAGCCCGGGACTCGAGGGGATGACCCAGTACTTC
len: 15; d_gene: -; v_gene: TRBV21-1; j_gene: TRBJ1-5; CDR3aa: CASSLDRGYNQPQHF; CDR3nt: TGTGCCAGCAGCCTGGACAGGGGCTACAATCAGCCCCAGCATTTT
len: 11; d_gene: -; v_gene: TRBV11-2; j_gene: TRBJ2-1; CDR3aa: CASSNEVVPVF; CDR3nt: TGTGCCAGCAGCAATGAGGTAGTCCCGGTCTTC
len: 15; d_gene: -; v_gene: TRBV23-1; j_gene: TRBJ1-4; CDR3aa: CASSQSGGAVEKLFF; CDR3nt: TGCGCCAGCAGTCAATCAGGAGGGGCCGTTGAAAAACTGTTTTTT
len: 14; d_gene: TRBD1; v_gene: TRBV10-2; j_gene: TRBJ1-2; CDR3aa: CASSEGQGAGGYTF; CDR3nt: TGCGCCAGCAGTGAAGGACAGGGGGCGGGAGGCTACACCTTC
len: 15; d_gene: TRBD2; v_gene: TRBV7-7; j_gene: TRBJ2-3; CDR3aa: CASSLGLARMDTQYF; CDR3nt: TGTGCTAGCAGCCTGGGACTAGCGAGGATGGATACGCAGTATTTT
len: 17; d_gene: -; v_gene: TRBV5-1; j_gene: TRBJ2-1; CDR3aa: CASSLVLRASSSDEQFF; CDR3nt: TGCGCCAGCAGCTTGGTTTTGCGGGCTAGCTCGTCTGATGAGCAGTTCTTC
len: 15; d_gene: -; v_gene: TRBV11-3; j_gene: TRBJ1-1; CDR3aa: CASSPTPSGNTEAFF; CDR3nt: TGTGCCAGCAGCCCCACCCCATCGGGGAACACTGAAGCTTTCTTT
len: 15; d_gene: -; v_gene: TRBV29-1; j_gene: TRBJ1-2; CDR3aa: CSVEGGTDANYGYTF; CDR3nt: TGCAGCGTTGAAGGCGGGACGGACGCTAACTATGGCTACACCTTC
len: 15; d_gene: TRBD1; v_gene: TRBV6-1; j_gene: TRBJ2-7; CDR3aa: CASSDSGQGAYEQYF; CDR3nt: TGTGCCAGCAGTGACTCGGGACAGGGGGCCTACGAGCAGTACTTC
len: 11; d_gene: -; v_gene: TRBV29-1; j_gene: TRBJ2-7; CDR3aa: CSVERGGRWHF; CDR3nt: TGCAGCGTTGAGAGAGGGGGAAGGTGGCACTTC
len: 14; d_gene: TRBD1; v_gene: TRBV11-1; j_gene: TRBJ2-5; CDR3aa: CASSLPGGRETQYF; CDR3nt: TGTGCCAGCAGCTTACCAGGGGGACGTGAGACCCAGTACTTC
len: 15; d_gene: -; v_gene: TRBV10-3; j_gene: TRBJ1-1; CDR3aa: CAISESSGSGTEAFF; CDR3nt: TGTGCCATCAGTGAGAGTTCGGGGTCCGGCACTGAAGCTTTCTTT